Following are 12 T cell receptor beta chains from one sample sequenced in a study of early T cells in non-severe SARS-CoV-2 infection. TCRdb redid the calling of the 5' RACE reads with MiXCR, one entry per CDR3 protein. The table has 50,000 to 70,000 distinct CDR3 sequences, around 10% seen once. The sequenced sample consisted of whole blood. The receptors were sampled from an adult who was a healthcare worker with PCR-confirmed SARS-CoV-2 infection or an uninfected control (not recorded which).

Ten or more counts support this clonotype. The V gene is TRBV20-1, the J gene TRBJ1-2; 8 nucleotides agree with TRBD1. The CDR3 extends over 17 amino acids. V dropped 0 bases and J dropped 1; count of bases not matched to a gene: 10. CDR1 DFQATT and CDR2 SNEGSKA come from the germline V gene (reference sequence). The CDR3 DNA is TGCAGTGCTAGAGATCGAGGCAGGGGGCGCGGTAACTATGGCTACACCTTC. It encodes CSARDRGRGRGNYGYTF.

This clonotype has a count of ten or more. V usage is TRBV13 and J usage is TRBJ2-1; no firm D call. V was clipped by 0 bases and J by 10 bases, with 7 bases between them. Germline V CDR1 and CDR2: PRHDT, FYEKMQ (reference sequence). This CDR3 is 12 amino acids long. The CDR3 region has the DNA TGTGCCAGCAGCTTAGGCCTTAGGGAGCAGTTCTTC. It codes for CASSLGLREQFF.

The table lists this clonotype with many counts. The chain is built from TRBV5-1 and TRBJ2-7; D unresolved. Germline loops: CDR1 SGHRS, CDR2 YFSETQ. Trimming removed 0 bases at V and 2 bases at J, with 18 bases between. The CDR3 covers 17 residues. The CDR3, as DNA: TGCGCCAGCAGCTTGGACGTCAGGTTAACGATAACCTACGAGCAGTACTTC. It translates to CASSLDVRLTITYEQYF.

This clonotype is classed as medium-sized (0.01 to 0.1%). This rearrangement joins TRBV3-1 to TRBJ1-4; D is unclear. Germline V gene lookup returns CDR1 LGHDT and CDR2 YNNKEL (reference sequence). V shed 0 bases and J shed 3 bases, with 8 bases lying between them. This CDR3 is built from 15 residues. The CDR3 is CASSQDRWANEKLFF. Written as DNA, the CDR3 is TGTGCCAGCAGCCAAGATAGATGGGCTAATGAAAAACTGTTTTTT.

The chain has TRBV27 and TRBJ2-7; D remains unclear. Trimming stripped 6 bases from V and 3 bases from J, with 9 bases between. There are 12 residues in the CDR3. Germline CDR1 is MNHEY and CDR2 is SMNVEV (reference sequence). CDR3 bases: TGTGCCAGCAGGCTACTCGTCTACGAGCAGTACTTC. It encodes CASRLLVYEQYF.

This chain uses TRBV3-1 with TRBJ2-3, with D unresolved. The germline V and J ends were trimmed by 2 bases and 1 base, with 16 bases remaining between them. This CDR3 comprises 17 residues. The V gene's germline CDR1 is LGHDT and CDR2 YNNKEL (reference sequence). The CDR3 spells CASSQRTTAAGTDTQYF. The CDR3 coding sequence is TGTGCCAGCAGCCAACGGACGACCGCCGCGGGCACAGATACGCAGTATTTT.

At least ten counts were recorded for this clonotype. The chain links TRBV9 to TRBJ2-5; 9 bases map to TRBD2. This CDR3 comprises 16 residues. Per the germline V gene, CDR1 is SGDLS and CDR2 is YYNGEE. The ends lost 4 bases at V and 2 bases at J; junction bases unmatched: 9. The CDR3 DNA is TGTGCCAGCAGCCCCGGGATAGCGGGAGTTCAAGAGACCCAGTACTTC. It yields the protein CASSPGIAGVQETQYF.

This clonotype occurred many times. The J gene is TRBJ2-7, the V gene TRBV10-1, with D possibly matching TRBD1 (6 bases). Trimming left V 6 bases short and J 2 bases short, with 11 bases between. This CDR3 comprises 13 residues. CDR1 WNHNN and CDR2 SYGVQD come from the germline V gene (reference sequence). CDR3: CASSLGGTYEQYF. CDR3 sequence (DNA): TGCGCCAGCAGCCTAGGGGGTACCTACGAGCAGTACTTC.

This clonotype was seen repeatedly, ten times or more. The CDR3 loop is CASSPSEGTYGYTF. DNA of the CDR3: TGTGCCAGCAGCCCGAGTGAGGGAACATATGGCTACACCTTC. The J gene is TRBJ1-2, the V gene TRBV7-9, with D uncertain. V gave up 5 bases and J gave up 5 bases, with 15 bases separating them. The CDR3 is 14 amino acids. Germline CDR1 reads SEHNR; CDR2 reads FQNEAQ (reference sequence).

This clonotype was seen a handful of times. In DNA form, the CDR3 reads TGTGCCACCAGTGACCATGACAGGGGAGGGGATGGCTACACCTTC. Protein sequence: CATSDHDRGGDGYTF. The J gene is TRBJ1-2, the V gene TRBV24-1; 8 positions agree with TRBD1. Per germline, CDR1 KGHDR and CDR2 SFDVKD. The CDR3 runs to 15 residues. The ends lost 4 bases at V and 6 bases at J; junction bases unmatched: 9.

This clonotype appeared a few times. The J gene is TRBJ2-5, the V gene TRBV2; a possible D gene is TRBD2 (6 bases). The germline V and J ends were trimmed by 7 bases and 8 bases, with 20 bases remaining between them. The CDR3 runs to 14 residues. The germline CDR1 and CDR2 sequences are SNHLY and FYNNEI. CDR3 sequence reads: CASKERASEFTQYF. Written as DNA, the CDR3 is TGTGCCAGCAAGGAGCGGGCCTCCGAATTCACCCAGTACTTC.

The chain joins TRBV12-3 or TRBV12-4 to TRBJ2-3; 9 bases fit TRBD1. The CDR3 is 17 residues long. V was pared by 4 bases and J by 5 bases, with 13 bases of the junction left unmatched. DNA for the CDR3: TGTGCCAGCAGTTCCGGGACGGGACAGGGAGCCGGAGATACGCAGTATTTT. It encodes CASSSGTGQGAGDTQYF.